Listed here is a single T cell receptor beta chain. The CDR3 has 14 amino acids. From germline, CDR1 is DFQATT and CDR2 SNEGSKA (reference sequence). These data belong to a study of blood T cells in healthy people across ages. Researchers collected roughly 10 milliliters of peripheral blood from every single donor. The authors isolated at least 6 million PBMCs per sample. Primers used in a second PCR of roughly 6 to 11 cycles were a sample-barcoded 5' primer and a J-beta primer mix. Each cDNA molecule, via a template-switch adaptor with 12 random nucleotides, was tagged. TCRdb reprocessed the 5' RACE reads with MiXCR, giving one entry per CDR3 protein. The sample records 1.4 million to 1.5 million distinct CDR3 sequences, 40% to 50% being singletons.

The sequenced sample consisted of blood. The V and J genes are TRBV20-1 and TRBJ2-5; D possibly uses TRBD1 or TRBD2 (5 bases each). The DNA end is more similar to TRBJ2-7, so the J call may be wrong. The sequence was obtained from a young woman in good health. DNA of the CDR3: TGCAGTGCTTACGCCCACGGGGCATTCTACGAGCAGTACTTC. This sequence encodes CSAYAHGAFYEQYF.